Listed below are T cell receptor beta chains from one sample, sequenced in a study of T cells in Graves' hyperthyroidism and ophthalmopathy. TCRdb itself ran the multiplex PCR reads through MiXCR, one entry per CDR3 protein. The sample shows some 250,000 distinct CDR3 sequences, roughly 15% of them seen only once. Material: blood. Every receptor here comes from a woman aged 40 to 50 with Graves' hyperthyroidism that later progressed to Graves' ophthalmopathy. Both conserved end residues are part of each CDR3. Each record gives: J gene, clone size, V gene, D gene, CDR3 length, CDR3 DNA, CDR3 protein. A D gene is named only where the DNA matches it firmly. Clone size is shown for a subset of rows, as once, few, many or a class of expanded clone.

TRBJ2-1	.	TRBV20-1	TRBD2	16	TGCAGTGCAAAATTCCTAGCGGGAGGGCCTTACAATGAGCAGTTCTTC	CSAKFLAGGPYNEQFF
TRBJ1-3	.	TRBV5-1	TRBD1	15	TGCGCCAGCAGCCCGGACAGGGGGCCTGGAAACACCATATATTTT	CASSPDRGPGNTIYF
TRBJ2-1	many	TRBV28	TRBD2	21	TGTGCCAGCAGTTTATGCCTGAATTGGACTAGCGGGAGAAGTAACTACAATGAGCAGTTCTTC	CASSLCLNWTSGRSNYNEQFF
TRBJ2-2	many	TRBV3-1	.	15	TGTGCCAGCAGCCAAGGTCCAGGGAGTATCGGGGAGCTGTTTTTT	CASSQGPGSIGELFF
TRBJ2-1	many	TRBV19	TRBD2	16	TGTGCCAGTAGTATAGTACTAGCGGGAGGCTACAATGAGCAGTTCTTC	CASSIVLAGGYNEQFF
TRBJ2-5	many	TRBV19	.	13	TGTGCCAGTAGTAGGACTATGGAAGAGACCCAGTACTTC	CASSRTMEETQYF
TRBJ2-3	many	TRBV18	TRBD2	16	TGTGCCAGCTCACCGGGACTAGCGGATAGCACAGATACGCAGTATTTT	CASSPGLADSTDTQYF
TRBJ1-5	many	TRBV3-1	.	14	TGTGCCAGCAGCCAAGGCGGGACTGGCCAGCCCCAGCATTTT	CASSQGGTGQPQHF
TRBJ2-7	many	TRBV12-3/TRBV12-4	TRBD1	15	TGTGCCAGCAGACCCGGGACAGGGACTGTCGGCGAGCAGTACTTC	CASRPGTGTVGEQYF
TRBJ2-3	few	TRBV4-1	.	15	TGCGCCAGCAGCCAAGTCGGGACTTTCACAGATACGCAGTATTTT	CASSQVGTFTDTQYF